Listed here are 32 T cell receptor beta chains from one sample, sequenced in a study of early T cells in non-severe SARS-CoV-2 infection. TCRdb itself ran the 5' RACE reads through MiXCR, one entry per CDR3 protein. This table has approximately 50,000 distinct CDR3 sequences, roughly 9.3% appearing once. The specimen was whole blood. The source of these receptors is an adult who was a healthcare worker with PCR-confirmed SARS-CoV-2 infection or an uninfected control (not recorded which).

This clonotype was found many times. The gene calls are TRBV6-5 and TRBJ2-3; 9 nucleotides line up with TRBD2. Germline-derived CDR1 and CDR2 are MNHEY and SVGAGI. V dropped 4 bases and J dropped 6; count of bases not matched to a gene: 8. This CDR3 is built from 15 residues. The CDR3 spells CASSSPGLAADTQYF. CDR3 in DNA: TGTGCCAGCAGTTCGCCGGGACTAGCAGCCGATACGCAGTATTTT.

This clonotype was observed a few times. V usage is TRBV5-3 and J usage is TRBJ2-3; TRBD1 aligns across 7 bases. TRBV5-3 belongs to the ORF category, with a function that is uncertain. After removal of 5 bases from V and 6 bases from J, the junction contained 9 bases not matched to a gene. The length of the CDR3 is 14 residues. The CDR3 loop reads CARRTYDRADTQYF. CDR3 sequence (DNA): TGTGCCAGAAGGACTTATGACAGGGCGGATACGCAGTATTTT.

In DNA, the CDR3 is TGTGCCAGCATCAATTCCCCTGCGTGGGGCGGGAATACATTCTACGAGCAGTACTTC. Translated, it gives CASINSPAWGGNTFYEQYF. The chain recombines TRBV28 with TRBJ2-7; D possibly corresponds to TRBD2 (6 bases). The CDR3 is 19 amino acids. Germline V CDR1 and CDR2: MDHEN, SYDVKM. V lost 7 bases, J lost 3 bases, and 31 bases lay in between. The full variable domain, its missing parts supplied by reference TRBV28 and TRBJ2-7, is DVKVTQSSRYLVKRTGEKVFLECVQDMDHENMFWYRQDPGLGLRLIYFSYDVKMKEKGDIPEGYSVSREKKERFSLILESASTNQTSMYLCASINSPAWGGNTFYEQYFGPGTRLTVT.

This clonotype showed up just a few times. CDR3 amino acids: CASSLRAPNYGYTF. The CDR3 coding sequence is TGCGCCAGCAGCTTGAGGGCACCTAACTATGGCTACACCTTC. This chain uses TRBV5-1 with TRBJ1-2, with D uncertain. This CDR3 comprises 14 residues. Germline V lookup: CDR1 SGHRS, CDR2 YFSETQ. Trimming took off 1 base at V and 0 bases at J, with 7 bases between the two ends.

This clonotype was seen a few times. V usage is TRBV7-2 and J usage is TRBJ2-7, with 7 bases aligning to TRBD2. CDR1 SGHTA and CDR2 FQGNSA come from the germline V gene. The V gene end was trimmed by 5 bases and the J gene end by 11 bases; junction bases not matched to a gene: 6. The length of the CDR3 is 11 residues. CDR3 bases: TGTGCCAGCAGCCCAGGACTAGAAGAGTACTTC. Translated, it gives CASSPGLEEYF. The full variable domain, with the rest looked up from reference TRBV7-2 and TRBJ2-7, is GAGVSQSPSNKVTEKGKDVELRCDPISGHTALYWYRQSLGQGLEFLIYFQGNSAPDKSGLPSDRFSAERTGGSVSTLTIQRTQQEDSAVYLCASSPGLEEYFGPGTRLTVT.

In its sample, this clonotype was seen many times. The chain uses TRBV6-2 or TRBV6-3 and TRBJ2-7; no definite D call. Between the trimmed V and J ends, which lost 6 bases and 1 base, there was a span of 13 bases. CDR1 is MNHEY and CDR2 is SVGEGT in the germline V gene. This CDR3 has 14 residues. The CDR3 DNA reads TGTGCCAGCAGATTCCTCCGCAGGTCCTACGAGCAGTACTTC. Translation: CASRFLRRSYEQYF.

Many counts were recorded for this clonotype. DNA of the CDR3: TGTGCCAGCAGTTCCGCGGAGCCCTACGAGCAGTACTTC. Amino acids: CASSSAEPYEQYF. This chain links TRBV28 with TRBJ2-7; D uncertain. V dropped 4 bases and J dropped 2 bases, with 9 bases sitting between them. Germline V lookup: CDR1 MDHEN, CDR2 SYDVKM. This CDR3 has 13 residues.

This clonotype was observed a few times. A read error may produce the germline difference seen at one junction end. V and J are TRBV7-6 and TRBJ2-3; D unclear. The CDR3 has 15 residues. Germline values: CDR1 SGHVS, CDR2 FNYEAQ. CDR3 DNA: TGTGCCAGCAGCTTAGGGGCCGGTATCACAGATACGCAGTTTTTT. This codes for CASSLGAGITDTQFF.

The V gene is TRBV29-1, the J gene TRBJ2-2; D is unclear. Per the germline V gene, CDR1 is SQVTM and CDR2 is ANQGSEA. The CDR3 covers 12 residues. Trimming cost V 7 bases and J 2 bases, with 8 bases left between them. The CDR3 sequence is CSGRPNTGELFF. The CDR3 DNA sequence: TGCAGCGGAAGACCAAACACCGGGGAGCTGTTTTTT.

This clonotype was seen repeatedly, ten times or more. This rearrangement joins TRBV7-9 to TRBJ2-4, with TRBD1 matching 7 bases. Trimming cost V 1 base and J 13 bases; bases outside gene matches: 13. The CDR3 extends over 15 amino acids. CDR1 and CDR2 (germline): SEHNR, FQNEAQ (reference sequence). The CDR3 DNA sequence: TGTGCCAGCAGCTTAGACAGGGGTCTGTTTTCGCGGCAGTACTTC. Its protein is CASSLDRGLFSRQYF. Full variable domain (rest looked up from reference TRBV7-9 and TRBJ2-4): DTGVSQNPRHKITKRGQNVTFRCDPISEHNRLYWYRQTLGQGPEFLTYFQNEAQLEKSRLLSDRFSAERPKGSFSTLEIQRTEQGDSAMYLCASSLDRGLFSRQYFGAGTRLSVL.

This sequence joins TRBV9 and TRBJ2-1; D may match TRBD1 or TRBD2 (5 bases each). CDR1 and CDR2 (germline): SGDLS, YYNGEE. The CDR3 totals 14 residues. V gave up 2 bases and J gave up 6 bases, with 12 bases separating them. The CDR3 DNA reads as TGTGCCAGCAGCGTGGGGGTGATGGGCAATGAGCAGTTCTTC. Protein product: CASSVGVMGNEQFF.

The chain employs TRBV29-1 and TRBJ2-3; tentatively, D is TRBD2 (5 bases). CDR3 length equals 10 residues. The V gene's germline CDR1 is SQVTM and CDR2 ANQGSEA. With 7 bases removed from V and 6 bases from J, the gap between germline ends came to 8 bases. CDR3 sequence reads: CSGGGDTQYF. The CDR3 nucleotides read TGCAGCGGTGGAGGTGATACGCAGTATTTT.

The chain joins TRBV20-1 to TRBJ2-7; D gene unclear. CDR1 is DFQATT and CDR2 is SNEGSKA in the germline V gene (reference sequence). The CDR3 covers 11 residues. V lost 6 bases and J 2 bases, leaving 8 bases between the germline ends. As DNA, the CDR3 is TGCAGTGCGCTAAATCCCTACGAGCAGTACTTC. This translates into CSALNPYEQYF.

The table lists this clonotype with a few counts. The chain combines TRBV30 with TRBJ2-1, with D possibly TRBD2 on 6 matching bases. This CDR3 contains 12 residues. The germline gives CDR1 GTSNPN, CDR2 SVGIG (reference sequence). Trimming removed 4 bases at V and 5 bases at J, with 9 bases between. The CDR3 DNA reads TGTGCCTGGAACGAGCGGGACAATGAGCAGTTCTTC. Translating it yields CAWNERDNEQFF.

This clonotype has ten or more counts. The rearrangement joins TRBV2 to TRBJ1-2; 7 nucleotides align to TRBD1. Germline CDR1 reads SNHLY; CDR2 reads FYNNEI. J gave up 3 bases and V 6 bases, and 4 bases lay outside the gene matches. This CDR3 region has 13 residues. CDR3 region: CASRGTADYGYTF. CDR3 in DNA: TGTGCCAGCAGGGGGACAGCCGACTATGGCTACACCTTC.

This chain joins TRBV6-5 and TRBJ2-5; maybe TRBD2 (6 bases). V lost 6 bases and J 4 bases, leaving 12 bases between the germline ends. The CDR3 is 13 residues long. CDR1 is MNHEY and CDR2 is SVGAGI in the germline V gene. CDR3 in DNA: TGTGCCAGCAGCCGCCGGGAGTCAGAGACCCAGTACTTC. It yields the protein CASSRRESETQYF.

This clonotype was picked up many times. The rearrangement uses TRBV6-2 or TRBV6-3 and TRBJ2-7, with 9 nucleotides matching TRBD2. The J segment lost 2 bases and the V segment lost 2 bases, leaving 4 bases of the junction unmatched. CDR1 and CDR2 from the germline V gene are MNHEY and SVGEGT. This CDR3 is built from 15 residues. The CDR3 DNA reads as TGTGCCAGCAGTTACGGTAGCGGGAGAGCCTACGAGCAGTACTTC. It yields the protein CASSYGSGRAYEQYF.

This clonotype was detected a few times. A much larger clone is a single base away; this may be a read error. The V gene is TRBV7-9, the J gene TRBJ1-2; D is possibly TRBD1 (5 bases). Germline CDR1 and CDR2: SEHNR and FQNEAQ (reference sequence). V lost 5 bases and J lost 4, with 8 bases in between. The CDR3 totals 12 residues. Here the CDR3 DNA reads TGTGCCAGCAGCCCGGACACCTATGGCTACACCTTC. The encoded protein is CASSPDTYGYTF.

This clonotype was detected once. This sequence joins TRBV29-1 and TRBJ1-1; D unclear. The CDR3 has 14 amino acids. The V gene lost 3 bases and the J gene lost 1 base, with 12 bases spanning the gap. Germline V CDR1 and CDR2: SQVTM, ANQGSEA. The CDR3 protein is CSVDRPPGNTEAFF. The DNA for the CDR3 is TGCAGCGTTGATCGGCCGCCCGGGAACACTGAAGCTTTCTTT.

Ten or more counts support this clonotype. The rearrangement joins TRBV7-7 to TRBJ2-2; D unresolved. This CDR3 is built from 13 residues. V gave up 5 bases and J gave up 2 bases, with 6 bases separating them. CDR1 is SSHAT, CDR2 FNYEAQ, per germline (reference sequence). The CDR3 DNA reads TGTGCCAGCAGCCCAGCCAACACCGGGGAGCTGTTTTTT. It specifies CASSPANTGELFF.

This chain connects TRBV16 to TRBJ2-1; 10 bases map to TRBD1. CDR1 and CDR2 (germline): KGHSY, FQNENV. J lost 7 bases, V lost 6 bases, and 9 bases had no gene match. This CDR3 comprises 15 residues. In nucleotides, the CDR3 is TGTGCCAGCAGTGAACGACAGGGGGCAGGTAATGAGCAGTTCTTC. Translation gives CASSERQGAGNEQFF.

The V and J genes are TRBV6-5 and TRBJ2-1, with D uncertain. The CDR3 consists of 17 residues. Per the germline V gene, CDR1 is MNHEY and CDR2 is SVGAGI. With 4 bases removed from V and 2 bases from J, the gap between germline ends came to 18 bases. The CDR3 region is CASSSPGNPKAYNEQFF. The CDR3 DNA is TGTGCCAGCAGTTCTCCAGGCAACCCGAAGGCCTACAATGAGCAGTTCTTC.

The chain recombines TRBV28 with TRBJ1-1; TRBD1 might be the D (5 bases). Trimming pared 8 bases from V and 0 bases from J, leaving 13 bases between. Germline V lookup: CDR1 MDHEN, CDR2 SYDVKM. The CDR3 contains 14 residues. The CDR3 here is CASRTGALNTEAFF. DNA of the CDR3: TGTGCCAGCCGTACAGGAGCTCTGAACACTGAAGCTTTCTTT.

This clonotype came up a few times. The V call is TRBV12-3 or TRBV12-4, the J call TRBJ2-7; TRBD2 matches 12 bases. The CDR3 runs 17 residues. Trimming at V came to 6 bases and at J to 0 bases, leaving 9 bases not matched to a gene. CDR3 DNA: TGTGCCAGCAGCCTAGCGGGAGGGCTCCTAAGCTCCTACGAGCAGTACTTC. It encodes CASSLAGGLLSSYEQYF.

This clonotype was seen repeatedly, ten times or more. DNA for the CDR3: TGTGCCACCTTAGCAGGAGGGACAGATACGCAGTATTTT. Its protein product is CATLAGGTDTQYF. This chain connects TRBV2 to TRBJ2-3; D is possibly TRBD2 (6 bases). The CDR3 totals 13 residues. V was shortened by 10 bases and J by 3 bases, with 14 bases between the two germline ends. Per germline, CDR1 SNHLY and CDR2 FYNNEI. Combining the CDR3 with reference TRBV2 and TRBJ2-3 gives the whole variable domain EPEVTQTPSHQVTQMGQEVILRCVPISNHLYFYWYRQILGQKVEFLVSFYNNEISEKSEIFDDQFSVERPDGSNFTLKIRSTKLEDSAMYFCATLAGGTDTQYFGPGTRLTVL.

This clonotype was counted only a few times. The V call is TRBV13, the J call TRBJ1-1; no clear D. This CDR3 is built from 13 residues. The V gene lost 4 bases and the J gene lost 0 bases, with 6 bases spanning the gap. Germline loops: CDR1 PRHDT, CDR2 FYEKMQ (reference sequence). CDR3 protein: CASSWGLNTEAFF. In nucleotides, the CDR3 is TGTGCCAGCAGCTGGGGTTTGAACACTGAAGCTTTCTTT.

This clonotype was found many times. J is TRBJ1-2 and V is TRBV20-1; a possible D gene is TRBD1 (6 bases). V was pared by 7 bases and J by 4 bases, with 16 bases between. Per the germline V gene, CDR1 is DFQATT and CDR2 is SNEGSKA (reference sequence). The CDR3 length is 13 residues. The CDR3 region has the DNA TGCAGTGTGCACCAGGGGACGGCCTATGGCTACACCTTC. It encodes CSVHQGTAYGYTF.

The rearrangement links TRBV3-1 to TRBJ1-2; TRBD1 agrees at 9 bases. The CDR3 is 15 amino acids. Trimming at V came to 3 bases and at J to 4 bases, leaving 6 bases not matched to a gene. Germline V lookup: CDR1 LGHDT, CDR2 YNNKEL (reference sequence). CDR3: CASSQTGTGSYGYTF. The CDR3 DNA is TGTGCCAGCAGCCAGACCGGGACAGGGTCCTATGGCTACACCTTC.

This clonotype was counted only a few times. The chain combines TRBV7-2 with TRBJ2-7, with 7 bases lining up with TRBD2. The CDR3 contains 13 residues. Trimming at V came to 3 bases and at J to 5 bases, leaving 4 bases not matched to a gene. From germline, CDR1 is SGHTA and CDR2 FQGNSA. CDR3 DNA sequence: TGTGCCAGCAGCTTCGGGGGAGGGGACGAGCAGTACTTC. Residues: CASSFGGGDEQYF. The full variable domain, rest sourced from reference TRBV7-2 and TRBJ2-7, is GAGVSQSPSNKVTEKGKDVELRCDPISGHTALYWYRQSLGQGLEFLIYFQGNSAPDKSGLPSDRFSAERTGGSVSTLTIQRTQQEDSAVYLCASSFGGGDEQYFGPGTRLTVT.

The chain recombines TRBV28 with TRBJ1-3, with D possibly TRBD1 on 5 matching bases. The CDR3 is made up of 16 amino acids. Germline lookup yields CDR1 MDHEN and CDR2 SYDVKM. Trimming stripped 6 bases from V and 0 bases from J, with 15 bases between. CDR3 sequence reads: CASRASGKASGNTIYF. The CDR3 region has the DNA TGTGCCAGCAGAGCCTCAGGGAAAGCCTCTGGAAACACCATATATTTT.

This clonotype was observed at least ten times. The chain has TRBV12-3 or TRBV12-4 and TRBJ1-1; a weak D match, TRBD1 (6 bases). This CDR3 contains 15 residues. The germline V and J ends were trimmed by 2 bases and 0 bases, with 10 bases remaining between them. The CDR3 DNA reads TGTGCCAGCAGTTTACGGGGACAAGTGAACACTGAAGCTTTCTTT. Its translation is CASSLRGQVNTEAFF.

The genes are TRBV20-1 and TRBJ2-1, with 8 bases fitting TRBD2. CDR1 is DFQATT, CDR2 SNEGSKA, per germline (reference sequence). J gave up 8 bases and V 3 bases, and 15 bases lay outside the gene matches. The CDR3 is 16 residues long. CDR3 loop: CSASPITSGSGDEQFF. CDR3 DNA sequence: TGCAGTGCTAGCCCCATCACCAGCGGGAGTGGCGATGAGCAGTTCTTC.